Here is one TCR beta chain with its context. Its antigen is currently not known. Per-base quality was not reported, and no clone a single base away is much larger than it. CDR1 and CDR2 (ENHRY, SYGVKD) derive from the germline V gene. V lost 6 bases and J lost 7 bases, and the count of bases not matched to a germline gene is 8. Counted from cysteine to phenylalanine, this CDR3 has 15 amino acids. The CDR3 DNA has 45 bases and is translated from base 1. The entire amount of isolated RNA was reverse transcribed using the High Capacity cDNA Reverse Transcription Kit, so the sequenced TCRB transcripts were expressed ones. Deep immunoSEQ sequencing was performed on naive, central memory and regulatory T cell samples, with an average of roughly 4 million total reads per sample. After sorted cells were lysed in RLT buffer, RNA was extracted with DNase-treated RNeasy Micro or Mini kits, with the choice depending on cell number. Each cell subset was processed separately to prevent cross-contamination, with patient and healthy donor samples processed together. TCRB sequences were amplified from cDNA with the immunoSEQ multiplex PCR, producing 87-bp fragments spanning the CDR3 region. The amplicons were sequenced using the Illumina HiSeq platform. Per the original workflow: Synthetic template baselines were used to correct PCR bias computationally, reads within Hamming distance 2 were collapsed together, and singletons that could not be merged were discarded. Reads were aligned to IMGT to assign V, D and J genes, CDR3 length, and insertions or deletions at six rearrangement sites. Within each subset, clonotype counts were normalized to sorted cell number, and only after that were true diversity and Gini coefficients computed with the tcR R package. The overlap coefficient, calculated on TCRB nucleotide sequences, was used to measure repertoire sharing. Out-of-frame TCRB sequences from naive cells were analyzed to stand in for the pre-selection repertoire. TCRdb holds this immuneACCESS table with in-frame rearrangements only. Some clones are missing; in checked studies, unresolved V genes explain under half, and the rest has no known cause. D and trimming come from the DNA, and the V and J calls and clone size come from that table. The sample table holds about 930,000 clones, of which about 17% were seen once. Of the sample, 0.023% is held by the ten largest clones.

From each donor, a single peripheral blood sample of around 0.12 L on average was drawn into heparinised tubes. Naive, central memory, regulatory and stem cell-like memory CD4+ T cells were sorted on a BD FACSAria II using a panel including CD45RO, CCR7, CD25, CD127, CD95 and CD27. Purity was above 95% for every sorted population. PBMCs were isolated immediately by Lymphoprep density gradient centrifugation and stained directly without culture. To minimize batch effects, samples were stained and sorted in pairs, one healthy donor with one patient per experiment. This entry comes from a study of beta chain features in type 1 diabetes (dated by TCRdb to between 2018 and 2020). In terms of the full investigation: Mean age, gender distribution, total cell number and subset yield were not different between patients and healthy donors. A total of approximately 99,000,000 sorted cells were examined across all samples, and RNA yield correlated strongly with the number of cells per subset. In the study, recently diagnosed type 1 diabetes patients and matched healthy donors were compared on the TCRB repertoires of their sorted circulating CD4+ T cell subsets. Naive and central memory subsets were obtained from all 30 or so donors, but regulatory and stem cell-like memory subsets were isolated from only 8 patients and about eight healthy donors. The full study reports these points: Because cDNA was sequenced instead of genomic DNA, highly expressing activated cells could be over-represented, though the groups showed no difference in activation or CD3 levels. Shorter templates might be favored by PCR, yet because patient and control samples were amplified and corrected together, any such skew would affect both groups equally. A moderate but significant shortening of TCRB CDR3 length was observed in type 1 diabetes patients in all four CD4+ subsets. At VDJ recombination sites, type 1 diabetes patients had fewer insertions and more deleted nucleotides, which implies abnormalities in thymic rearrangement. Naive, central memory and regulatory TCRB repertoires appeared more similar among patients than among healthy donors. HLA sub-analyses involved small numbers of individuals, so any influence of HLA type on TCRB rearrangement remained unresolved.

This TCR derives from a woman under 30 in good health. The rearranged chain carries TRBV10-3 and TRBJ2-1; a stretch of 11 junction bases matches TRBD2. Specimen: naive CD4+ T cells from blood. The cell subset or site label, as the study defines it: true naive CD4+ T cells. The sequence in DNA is TGTGCCATCAGGCGACTAGCGGGATTAGGAAATGAGCAGTTCTTC. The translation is CAIRRLAGLGNEQFF.